The clone carrying this T cell receptor (beta chain) was observed a handful of times. Its antigen remains unknown. Germline values: CDR1 KGHSH, CDR2 LQKENI. The length of the CDR3 is 13 residues. Unmatched junction bases numbered 5, after V lost 6 bases and J lost 4 bases. The data were taken from a study of T cell repertoires in cytomegalovirus infection. Turning to the study itself: The public TCR beta signatures pointed to both CMV infection and matching HLA type. Whole-study findings and limits: The study found HLA-C-restricted CMV-specific TCR beta clonotypes dominating the ex vivo response. Adding up the frequency of public TCR beta families identified people who carried CMV plus the relevant HLA.

TCRdb used MiXCR to reprocess the reads, holding one entry per CDR3 protein. In the table there are around 130,000 distinct CDR3 sequences, roughly a quarter of which are singletons. The sequencing input was PBMCs, sequenced either directly or after in vitro stimulation (not recorded which). This sequence was found in a human donor in good health (CMV status not recorded). Some clones in this sample may be carry-over from other donors' samples. The J gene is TRBJ1-1, the V gene TRBV18; TRBD1 aligns across 7 bases. For the CDR3, the DNA is TGTGCCAGCTCGCAAGGACAGGCCACTGAAGCTTTCTTT. The encoded protein is CASSQGQATEAFF.